A selection of T cell receptor beta chains follows, all from one sample in a study of blood T cell repertoires in COVID-19. Using immunoSEQ multiplex PCR, the repertoire was profiled, and TCRdb retains in-frame clones only, with some absent. This table has approximately 250,000 clones, approximately 85% appearing once. Source material: peripheral blood. The receptors originated from a man in his forties or fifties with COVID-19, enrolled during active disease. Each CDR3 is given with its conserved first and last residue. D genes are given only for firm matches. Some rows mark clone size as missing; the rest say once, few, many or name a class of expanded clone.

>-|TRBV7-3|once|TRBJ2-7
TGTGCCAGCAGCCCCAGGGCAATCTCGGCCCTCTCCGAGCAGTACTTC
CASSPRAISALSEQYF
>-|TRBV27|-|TRBJ1-2
TGTGCCAGCAGTTTATCCGGGGAGGGTGTCTATGGCTACACCTTC
CASSLSGEGVYGYTF
>-|TRBV4-1|-|TRBJ1-2
TGCGCCAGCAGCCAAGACAGGGCCGTCAACTATGGCTACACCTTC
CASSQDRAVNYGYTF
>TRBD1|TRBV6-1|-|TRBJ1-5
TGTGCCAGCAGTGAAGCAACAGGGGTGAATCAGCCCCAGCATTTT
CASSEATGVNQPQHF
>-|TRBV9|few|TRBJ2-7
TGTGCCAGCAGCGTTAACAGTATTGGTAGGGAGCAGTACTTC
CASSVNSIGREQYF
>TRBD1|TRBV27|-|TRBJ1-5
TGTGCCAGCTCCAGGGGGCAGGGCAATCAGCCCCAGCATTTT
CASSRGQGNQPQHF
>TRBD1|TRBV3-1/TRBV3-2|-|TRBJ2-1
TGTGCCAGCAGCCAATCCGGGACAGGGGCGTACAATGAGCAGTTCTTC
CASSQSGTGAYNEQFF
>TRBD2|TRBV5-1|-|TRBJ2-1
TGCGCCAGCAGCCTCGATCGTTTCACTAGCGGGGTTAATGAGCAGTTCTTC
CASSLDRFTSGVNEQFF
>TRBD1|TRBV18|-|TRBJ1-2
TGTGCCAGCTCACCCAGGACAGGGACAGGCTACACCTTC
CASSPRTGTGYTF
>-|TRBV7-8|-|TRBJ1-4
TGTGCCAGCAGCCGGACGGGAGAAAAACTGTTTTTT
CASSRTGEKLFF
>TRBD1|TRBV4-2|once|TRBJ2-3
TGTGCCAGCAGCCAAGATCTAGGCGGACAGGGGGCAAAGACGCAGTATTTT
CASSQDLGGQGAKTQYF
>TRBD1|TRBV20-1|-|TRBJ2-1
TGCAGTGCTACACAGGGGGCTCCGTTCTTC
CSATQGAPFF
>TRBD1|TRBV15|-|TRBJ1-1
TGTGCCACCAGCAGAGGGGACAGGGGGACTGAAGCTTTCTTT
CATSRGDRGTEAFF
>TRBD1|TRBV29-1|-|TRBJ2-2
TGCAGCGTTGAAGGGGATGCGAGACAGGGGACATTTGGGAATACCGGGGAGCTGTTTTTT
CSVEGDARQGTFGNTGELFF
>-|TRBV7-2|-|TRBJ2-5
TGTGCCAGCAGCTCCAGCCCGGGGGGCTGGGAGACCCAGTACTTC
CASSSSPGGWETQYF
>-|TRBV6-5|-|TRBJ1-1
TGTGCCAGCAGTCAAACACGGACACTGAACACTGAAGCTTTCTTT
CASSQTRTLNTEAFF
>TRBD1|TRBV7-2|-|TRBJ1-1
TGTGCCAGCAGCTTGCTGACAGGGTTAGGTACTGAAGCTTTCTTT
CASSLLTGLGTEAFF
>TRBD2|TRBV3-1/TRBV3-2|-|TRBJ2-1
TGTGCCAGCAGCCAGGCCGGTATAATAGCGGGAATCTACAATGAGCAGTTCTTC
CASSQAGIIAGIYNEQFF
>TRBD1|TRBV10-3|-|TRBJ2-7
TGTGCCATCAGTGAGGGGACAGGACGCTACGAGCAGTACTTC
CAISEGTGRYEQYF
>-|TRBV6-1|once|TRBJ1-2
TGTGCCAGCAGTGAAGCAGGGAGGGGTGGGGGCTATGGCTACACCTTC
CASSEAGRGGGYGYTF
>TRBD1|TRBV28|-|TRBJ1-2
TGTGCCAGCACTCACCAGGGGGCCTATGGCTACACCTTC
CASTHQGAYGYTF
>TRBD1|TRBV9|few|TRBJ1-2
TGTGCCAGCAGCACCGGGACAGATAACTATGGCTACACCTTC
CASSTGTDNYGYTF
>-|TRBV29-1|-|TRBJ1-2
TGCAGCGTTGAAGATCCTAGGTATGGCTACACCTTC
CSVEDPRYGYTF